The T cell receptor beta chain under discussion was sequenced for a study of OX40 agonist ivuxolimab in advanced cancers. Across the whole study: The dose-escalation cohort had hepatocellular carcinoma, melanoma, renal cell or head and neck cancer.

Germline CDR1 reads LNHDA; CDR2 reads SQIVND (reference sequence). With V trimmed by 3 bases and J by 0 bases, 6 bases remained unmatched. The CDR3 extends over 17 amino acids. This table comes from immunoSEQ multiplex PCR, and its TCRdb copy is limited to in-frame clones, with some not included. The sample consists of 100,000 to 110,000 clones, 89% of them appearing once. This clone was picked up a small number of times. Antigen specificity is unknown. Overall study results and limits: Some nonresponders likewise displayed low normalized T-cell clonal expansion. On average, a greater number of expanded clones characterised CD8+ T cells relative to CD4+. Circulating CD4+ and CD8+ T cells showed clonal expansion by week 6 at 0.1 to 3.0 mg/kg.

The sequencing here drew on CD4+ or CD8+ T cells sorted from blood, taken in a trial of the OX40 agonist ivuxolimab. The chain combines TRBV19 with TRBJ2-2, with 8 bases aligning to TRBD2. This receptor was identified in an adult with an advanced solid tumor such as melanoma, head and neck, liver or kidney cancer. CDR3 nucleotides: TGTGCCAGTAGTATGCTCACTAGCGGCGCGAACACCGGGGAGCTGTTTTTT. This translates into CASSMLTSGANTGELFF.